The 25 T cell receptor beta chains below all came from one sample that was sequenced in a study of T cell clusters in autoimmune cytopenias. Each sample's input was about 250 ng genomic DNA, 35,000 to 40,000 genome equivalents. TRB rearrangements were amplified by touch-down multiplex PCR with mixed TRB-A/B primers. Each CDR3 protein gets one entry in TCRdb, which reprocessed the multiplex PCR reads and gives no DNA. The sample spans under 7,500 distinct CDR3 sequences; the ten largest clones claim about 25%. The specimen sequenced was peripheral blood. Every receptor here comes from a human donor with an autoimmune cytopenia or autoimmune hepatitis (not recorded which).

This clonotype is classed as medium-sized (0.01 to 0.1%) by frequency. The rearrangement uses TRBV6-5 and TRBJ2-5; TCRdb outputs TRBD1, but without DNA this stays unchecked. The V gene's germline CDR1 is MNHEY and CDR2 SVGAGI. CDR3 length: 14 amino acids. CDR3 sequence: CASSYLGPWETQYF.

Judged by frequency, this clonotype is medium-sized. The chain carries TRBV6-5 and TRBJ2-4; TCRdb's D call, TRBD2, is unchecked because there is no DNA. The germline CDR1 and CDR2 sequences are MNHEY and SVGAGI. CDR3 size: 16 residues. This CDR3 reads CASILRPGMTKNIQYF.

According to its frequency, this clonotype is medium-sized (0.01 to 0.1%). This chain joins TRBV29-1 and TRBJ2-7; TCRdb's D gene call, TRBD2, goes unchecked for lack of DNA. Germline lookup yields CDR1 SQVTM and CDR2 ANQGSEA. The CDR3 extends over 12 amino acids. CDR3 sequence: CSVEGEDYEQYF.

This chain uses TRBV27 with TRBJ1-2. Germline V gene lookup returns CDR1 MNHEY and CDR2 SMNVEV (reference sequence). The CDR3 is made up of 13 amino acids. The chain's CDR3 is CASSLSGSKGYTF.

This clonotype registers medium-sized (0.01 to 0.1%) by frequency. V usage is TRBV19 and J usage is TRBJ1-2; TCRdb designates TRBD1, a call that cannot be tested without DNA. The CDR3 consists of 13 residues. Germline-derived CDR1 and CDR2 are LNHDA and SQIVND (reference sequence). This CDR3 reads CASSINQGYGYTF.

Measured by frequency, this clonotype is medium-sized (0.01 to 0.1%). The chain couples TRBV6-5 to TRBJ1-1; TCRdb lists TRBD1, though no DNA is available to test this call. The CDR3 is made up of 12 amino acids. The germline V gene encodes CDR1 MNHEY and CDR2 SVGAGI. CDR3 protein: CASSPQGTEAFF.

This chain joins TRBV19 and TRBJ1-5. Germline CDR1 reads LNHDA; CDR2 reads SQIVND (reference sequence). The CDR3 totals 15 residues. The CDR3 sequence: CASSIVSLGHQPQHF.

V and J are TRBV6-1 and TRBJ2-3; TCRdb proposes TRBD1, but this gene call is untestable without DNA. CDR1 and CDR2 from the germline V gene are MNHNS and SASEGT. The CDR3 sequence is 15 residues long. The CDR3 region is CASSWDRGHTDTQYF.

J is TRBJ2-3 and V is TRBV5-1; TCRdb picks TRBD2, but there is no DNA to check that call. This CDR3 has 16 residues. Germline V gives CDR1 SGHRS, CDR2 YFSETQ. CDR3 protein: CASSGTSTPGADTQYF.

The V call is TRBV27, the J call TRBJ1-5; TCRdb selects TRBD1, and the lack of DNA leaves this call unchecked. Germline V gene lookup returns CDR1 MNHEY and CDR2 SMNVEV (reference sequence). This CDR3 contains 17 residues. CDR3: CASSNFGTGRFVQPQHF.

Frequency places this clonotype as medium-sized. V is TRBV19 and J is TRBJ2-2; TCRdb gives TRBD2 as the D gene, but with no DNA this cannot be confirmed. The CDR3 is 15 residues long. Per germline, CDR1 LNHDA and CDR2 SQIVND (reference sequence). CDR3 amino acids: CASSPRTAHTGELFF.

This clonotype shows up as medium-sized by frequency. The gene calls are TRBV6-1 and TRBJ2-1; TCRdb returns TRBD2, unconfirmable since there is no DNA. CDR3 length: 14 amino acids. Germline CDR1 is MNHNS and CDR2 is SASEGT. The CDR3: CASSTSGSLHEQFF.

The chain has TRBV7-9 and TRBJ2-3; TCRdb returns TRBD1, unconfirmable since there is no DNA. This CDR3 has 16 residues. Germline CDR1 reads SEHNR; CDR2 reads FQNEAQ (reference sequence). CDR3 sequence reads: CASSLVRWGHGDTQYF. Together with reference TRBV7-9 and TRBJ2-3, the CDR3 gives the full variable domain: DTGVSQNPRHKITKRGQNVTFRCDPISEHNRLYWYRQTLGQGPEFLTYFQNEAQLEKSRLLSDRFSAERPKGSFSTLEIQRTEQGDSAMYLCASSLVRWGHGDTQYFGPGTRLTVL.

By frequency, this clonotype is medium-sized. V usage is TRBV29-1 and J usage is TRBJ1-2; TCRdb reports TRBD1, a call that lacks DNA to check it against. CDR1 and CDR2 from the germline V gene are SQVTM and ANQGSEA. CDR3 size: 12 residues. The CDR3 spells CSESTGGSGYTF.

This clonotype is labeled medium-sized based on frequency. The chain's CDR3 is CASSEDFGYTF. This chain connects TRBV6-1 to TRBJ1-2. The CDR3 has 11 amino acids. Looked up from germline, CDR1 is MNHNS and CDR2 is SASEGT.

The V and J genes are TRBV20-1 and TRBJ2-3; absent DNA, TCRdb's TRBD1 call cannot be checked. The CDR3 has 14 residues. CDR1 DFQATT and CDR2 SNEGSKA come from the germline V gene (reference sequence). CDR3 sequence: CSATGTVATDTQYF.

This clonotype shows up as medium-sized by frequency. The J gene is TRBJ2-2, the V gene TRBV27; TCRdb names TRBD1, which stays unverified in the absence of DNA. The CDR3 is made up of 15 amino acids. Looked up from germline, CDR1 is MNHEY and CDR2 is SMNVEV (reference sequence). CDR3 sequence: CASSFSQGADGELFF.

This CDR3 is CSATAFGLYNEQFF. The V call is TRBV20-1, the J call TRBJ2-1. The CDR3 loop spans 14 amino acids. CDR1 DFQATT and CDR2 SNEGSKA come from the germline V gene (reference sequence).

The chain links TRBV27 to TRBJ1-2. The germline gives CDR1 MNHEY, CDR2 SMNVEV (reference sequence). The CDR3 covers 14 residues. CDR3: CASSSRRIVDGYTF.

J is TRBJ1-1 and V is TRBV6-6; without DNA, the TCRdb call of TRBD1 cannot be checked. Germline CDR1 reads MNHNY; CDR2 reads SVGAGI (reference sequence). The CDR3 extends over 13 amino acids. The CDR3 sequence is CASSYGTGSEAFF.

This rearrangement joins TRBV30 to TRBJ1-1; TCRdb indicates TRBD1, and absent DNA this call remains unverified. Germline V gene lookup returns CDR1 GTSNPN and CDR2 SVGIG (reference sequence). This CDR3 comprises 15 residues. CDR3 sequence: CAWSLTGTGFTEAFF.

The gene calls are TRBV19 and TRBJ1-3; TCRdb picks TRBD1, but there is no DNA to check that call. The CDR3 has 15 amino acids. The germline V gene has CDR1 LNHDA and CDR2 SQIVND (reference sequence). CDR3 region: CASLPLSGPGNTIYF.

The CDR3 spells CASSLAQGRQETQYF. V usage is TRBV5-1 and J usage is TRBJ2-5; there is no DNA to check the TCRdb D call of TRBD1. From germline, CDR1 is SGHRS and CDR2 YFSETQ. This CDR3 region has 15 residues.

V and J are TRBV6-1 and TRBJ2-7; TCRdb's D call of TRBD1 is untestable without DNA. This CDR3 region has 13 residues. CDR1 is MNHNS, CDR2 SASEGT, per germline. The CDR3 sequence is CASPGQGPYEQYF.

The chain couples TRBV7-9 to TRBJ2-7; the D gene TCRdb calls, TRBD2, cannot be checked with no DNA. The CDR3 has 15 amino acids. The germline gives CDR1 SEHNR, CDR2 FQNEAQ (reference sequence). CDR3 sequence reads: CASSPRVSEVYEQYF.